This TCR beta chain was documented in a study of post-analysis software for immune sequencing data (dated by TCRdb to the mid-2010s). About the full investigation: The recorded disease courses included relapsing-remitting, secondary progressive and progressive-relapsing multiple sclerosis, and some patients had no subtype annotation. The patient repertoires were compared against fewer than twelve previously published healthy control repertoires obtained from donors aged roughly 6 to 25 years. A subset of samples was prepared in parallel using single-end sample barcoding, then pooled and co-amplified after Illumina adapter ligation.

This clonotype was seen a few times. The clone's antigen remains unknown. Base qualities are not provided; no much larger clone lies one nucleotide away. The library was obtained by PCR. Sequencing relied on an Illumina HiSeq 2500. To reduce PCR and sequencing biases, unique molecular identifiers were incorporated into the TCR beta cDNA libraries. Roughly 500,000 cDNA molecules were obtained per 1 to 10 million input T cells, so each molecule approximated one T cell. The patient libraries were prepared and sequenced using the same protocol as the earlier healthy control dataset. Within a given batch, samples were prepared together, multiplexed and sequenced on the same HiSeq lane. Regarding the original processing steps: MIGEC was used to process the raw barcoded reads, and molecular identifier groups with only a single read were discarded before consensus assembly and CDR3 extraction. Clonotype tables were post-analysed with VDJtools, and diversity was normalized by down-sampling all datasets to the smallest sample size. To correct batch-related cross-sample contamination, repertoire overlap clustering matched CDR3 amino acid sequences but not nucleotide sequences. TCRdb applied fastp at Q25 and MiXCR to the public reads, then kept only in-frame beta chains. Under each unique CDR3 protein, matching rows form one entry showing the most common genes and DNA. Here the V and J calls rest on TCRdb's processing, not on the authors' analysis. For this sample there are roughly 160,000 distinct CDR3 sequences; around 34% appear just once. 28% of the sample lies in the top ten.

The CDR3 holds 11 amino acids from the cysteine to the phenylalanine. Solely the CDR3 DNA is kept, with 33 bases framed from the first base. The germline V gene (reference sequence) specifies DFQATT as CDR1 and SNEGSKA as CDR2. The time point label, as the study defines it: second blood draw from one MS patient after hematopoietic stem cell transplantation. TCR beta repertoires were profiled from peripheral blood of over 10 young patients with multiple sclerosis to demonstrate the VDJtools post-analysis software. The multiple sclerosis patients were children and adolescents between roughly 6 and 17 years of age. Points the paper makes about the study in general: Direct clustering with F measure revealed strong co-clustering of samples prepared in the same batch, which led to a batch-effect correction. Patients showed significantly higher frequencies than controls for a few TRBV segments, among them TRBV5-6, TRBV5-1 and TRBV20-1. Significantly lower normalized Chao1 diversity was found in multiple sclerosis patients than in controls, suggesting substantial peripheral T-cell clonal expansion. The control group was slightly older than the multiple sclerosis patient group.

The V and J segments used are TRBV20-1 and TRBJ2-5, and perhaps TRBD2 as D gene, on 6 matching bases. The clonotype was recovered from a girl between 5 and 17 years old with multiple sclerosis. Donor details come from another sample of the same person, matched by shared clones. Specimen: blood, collected after autologous hematopoietic stem cell transplantation. The nucleotide sequence is given as TGCAGGGCCGTGGGGGGAGAGACCCAGTACTTC. This yields the protein CRAVGGETQYF.